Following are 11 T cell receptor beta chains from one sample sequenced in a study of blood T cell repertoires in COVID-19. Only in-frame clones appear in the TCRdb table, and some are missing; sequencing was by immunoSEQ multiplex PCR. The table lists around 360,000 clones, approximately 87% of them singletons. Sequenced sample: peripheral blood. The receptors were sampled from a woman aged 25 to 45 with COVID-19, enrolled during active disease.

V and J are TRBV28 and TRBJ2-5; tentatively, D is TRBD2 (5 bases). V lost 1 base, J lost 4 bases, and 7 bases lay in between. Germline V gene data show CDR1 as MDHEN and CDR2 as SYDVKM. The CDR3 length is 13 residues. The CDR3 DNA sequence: TGTGCCAGCAGTTTATCGGGGAGAGAGACCCAGTACTTC. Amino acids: CASSLSGRETQYF.

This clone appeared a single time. The CDR3 reads CASSLFSREEGEQFF. CDR3 nucleotide sequence: TGCGCCAGCAGCTTGTTTTCCCGGGAGGAGGGTGAGCAGTTCTTC. The chain couples TRBV5-1 to TRBJ2-1; 7 bases are shared with TRBD2. Germline CDR1 reads SGHRS; CDR2 reads YFSETQ. Losses at the gene ends were 1 base for V and 9 bases for J; bases not matched to a gene: 10. The CDR3 runs to 15 residues.

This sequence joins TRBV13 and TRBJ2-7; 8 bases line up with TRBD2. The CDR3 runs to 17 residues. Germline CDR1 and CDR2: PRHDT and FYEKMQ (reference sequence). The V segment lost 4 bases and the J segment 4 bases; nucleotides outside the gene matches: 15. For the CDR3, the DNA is TGTGCCAGCAGCTCAAAGTCGGGGGAGTCGGGAGGGTACGAGCAGTACTTC. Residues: CASSSKSGESGGYEQYF. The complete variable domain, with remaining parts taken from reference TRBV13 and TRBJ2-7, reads AAGVIQSPRHLIKEKRETATLKCYPIPRHDTVYWYQQGPGQDPQFLISFYEKMQSDKGSIPDRFSAQQFSDYHSELNMSSLELGDSALYFCASSSKSGESGGYEQYFGPGTRLTVT.

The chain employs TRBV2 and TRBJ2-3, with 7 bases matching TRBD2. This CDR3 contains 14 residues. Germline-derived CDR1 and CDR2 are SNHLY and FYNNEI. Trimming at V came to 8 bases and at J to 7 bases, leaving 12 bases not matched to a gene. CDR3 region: CASGVGGSSNTQYF. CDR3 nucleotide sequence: TGTGCCAGCGGGGTGGGCGGGAGTTCGAATACGCAGTATTTT.

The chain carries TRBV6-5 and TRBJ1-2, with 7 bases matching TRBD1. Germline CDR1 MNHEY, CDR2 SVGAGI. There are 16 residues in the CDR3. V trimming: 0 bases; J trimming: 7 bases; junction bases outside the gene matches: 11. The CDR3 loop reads CASSYSKQGTGVGYTF. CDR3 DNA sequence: TGTGCCAGCAGTTACTCGAAGCAGGGTACAGGGGTTGGCTACACCTTC.

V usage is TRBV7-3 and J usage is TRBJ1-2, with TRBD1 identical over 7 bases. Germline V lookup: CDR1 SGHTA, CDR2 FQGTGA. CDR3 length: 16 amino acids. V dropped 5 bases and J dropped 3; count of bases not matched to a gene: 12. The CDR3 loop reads CASSKGETGLHYGYTF. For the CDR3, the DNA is TGTGCCAGCAGCAAAGGGGAGACAGGGTTGCACTATGGCTACACCTTC.

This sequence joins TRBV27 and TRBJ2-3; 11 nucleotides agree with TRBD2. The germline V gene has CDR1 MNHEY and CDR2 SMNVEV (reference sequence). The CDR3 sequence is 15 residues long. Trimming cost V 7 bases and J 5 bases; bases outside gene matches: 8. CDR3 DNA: TGTGCCAGCAACGAACTAGCGGGAGCAGGAGATACGCAGTATTTT. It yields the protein CASNELAGAGDTQYF.

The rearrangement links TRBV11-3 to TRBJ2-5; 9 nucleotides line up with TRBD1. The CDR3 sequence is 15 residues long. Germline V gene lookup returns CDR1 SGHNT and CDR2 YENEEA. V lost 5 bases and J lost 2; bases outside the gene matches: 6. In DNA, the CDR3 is TGTGCCAGCAGCCCTACGACAGGGGGACAAGAGACCCAGTACTTC. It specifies CASSPTTGGQETQYF.

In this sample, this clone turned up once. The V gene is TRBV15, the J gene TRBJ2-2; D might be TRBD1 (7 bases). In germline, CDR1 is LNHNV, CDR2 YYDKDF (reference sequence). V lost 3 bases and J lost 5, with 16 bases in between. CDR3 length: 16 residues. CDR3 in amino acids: CATSSDRVLATGELFF. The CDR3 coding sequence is TGTGCCACCAGCAGCGACAGGGTTCTAGCGACCGGGGAGCTGTTTTTT. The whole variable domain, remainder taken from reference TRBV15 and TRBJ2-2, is DAMVIQNPRYQVTQFGKPVTLSCSQTLNHNVMYWYQQKSSQAPKLLFHYYDKDFNNEADTPDNFQSRRPNTSFCFLDIRSPGLGDTAMYLCATSSDRVLATGELFFGEGSRLTVL.

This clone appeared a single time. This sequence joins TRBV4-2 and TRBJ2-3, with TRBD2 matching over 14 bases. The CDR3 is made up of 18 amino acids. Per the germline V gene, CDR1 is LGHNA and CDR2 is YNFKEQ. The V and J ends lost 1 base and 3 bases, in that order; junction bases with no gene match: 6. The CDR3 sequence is CASSQGLAGGPGTDTQYF. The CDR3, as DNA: TGTGCCAGCAGCCAAGGACTAGCGGGAGGGCCGGGGACAGATACGCAGTATTTT.

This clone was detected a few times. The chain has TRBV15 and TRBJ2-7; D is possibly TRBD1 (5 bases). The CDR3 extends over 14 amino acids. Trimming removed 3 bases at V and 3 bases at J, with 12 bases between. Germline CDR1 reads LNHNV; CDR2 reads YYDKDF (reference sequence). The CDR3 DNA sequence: TGTGCCACCAGCAGGGGCAGGGTCGGCTACGAGCAGTACTTC. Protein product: CATSRGRVGYEQYF.